One sample yielded the 18 T cell receptor beta chains listed below, sequenced in a study of blood T cell repertoires in COVID-19. Repertoires were generated with immunoSEQ multiplex PCR, while TCRdb's copy carries only in-frame clones and drops some. The sample consists of fewer than 200,000 clones, around four fifths of them appearing once. The sample consisted of PBMCs or T cells enriched from blood (not recorded which). These receptor sequences come from a woman between 50 and 59 years old in a cohort exposed to, infected with or recovered from COVID-19 (not recorded which).

This chain joins TRBV4-2 and TRBJ2-2, with D tentatively TRBD2 (7 bases). Looked up from germline, CDR1 is LGHNA and CDR2 is YNFKEQ. Trimming took 0 bases from V and 7 from J, leaving 15 bases between them. CDR3 length equals 16 residues. The DNA of the CDR3 is TGTGCCAGCAGCCAAGATTTAACAGGGAGGGTCGGGGAGCTGTTTTTT. Residues: CASSQDLTGRVGELFF.

This clone has only a few counts. This chain uses TRBV6-5 with TRBJ1-1; unclear D gene. The ends were cut back, 6 bases at V and 1 base at J, with 12 bases in the middle. This CDR3 has 14 amino acids. Per the germline V gene, CDR1 is MNHEY and CDR2 is SVGAGI. Here the CDR3 reads CASRARAGNTEAFF. CDR3 DNA: TGTGCCAGCAGAGCTCGTGCGGGGAACACTGAAGCTTTCTTT.

The chain has TRBV27 and TRBJ1-5, with D possibly matching TRBD1 (6 bases). The V gene's germline CDR1 is MNHEY and CDR2 SMNVEV (reference sequence). The V gene lost 7 bases and the J gene lost 6 bases, with 16 bases spanning the gap. This CDR3 is built from 14 residues. The CDR3, as DNA: TGTGCCAGCACACCGGGGGGGCTAGGTCAGCCCCAGCATTTT. Residues: CASTPGGLGQPQHF.

This clone was recorded a few times. The chain links TRBV7-2 to TRBJ2-7; 8 bases are shared with TRBD1. The CDR3 spans 15 residues. Germline V gene data show CDR1 as SGHTA and CDR2 as FQGNSA. V shed 5 bases and J 3 bases; nucleotides not matched to a gene: 9. CDR3 residues: CASSVYQGAVYEQYF. CDR3 coding DNA: TGTGCCAGCAGCGTCTATCAGGGGGCGGTCTACGAGCAGTACTTC.

CDR3 nucleotide sequence: TGTGCCAGCAGTGATCTTCAGCGTGAAGCTTTCTTT. This codes for CASSDLQREAFF. The rearrangement joins TRBV6-1 to TRBJ1-1; D is ambiguous. This CDR3 is 12 amino acids long. Germline loops: CDR1 MNHNS, CDR2 SASEGT. V was clipped by 3 bases and J by 7 bases, with 9 bases between them.

CDR3 protein: CASSALRGEAFF. CDR3 sequence (DNA): TGTGCCAGCAGCGCCCTTAGGGGTGAAGCTTTCTTT. This rearrangement joins TRBV7-3 to TRBJ1-1; D is perhaps TRBD1 (5 bases). The CDR3 spans 12 residues. Germline assignment: CDR1 SGHTA and CDR2 FQGTGA. V lost 5 bases and J 7 bases, leaving 11 bases between the germline ends.

This clone has just one count. This chain uses TRBV7-9 with TRBJ2-1; TRBD1 might be the D (5 bases). V lost 0 bases and J 2 bases, leaving 5 bases between the germline ends. This CDR3 comprises 14 residues. Germline CDR1 and CDR2: SEHNR and FQNEAQ (reference sequence). The CDR3 region is CASSLATAYNEQFF. In DNA form, the CDR3 reads TGTGCCAGCAGCTTAGCGACAGCCTACAATGAGCAGTTCTTC.

This rearrangement joins TRBV29-1 to TRBJ2-7; D possibly corresponds to TRBD1 (5 bases). Per the germline V gene, CDR1 is SQVTM and CDR2 is ANQGSEA. Deletions cut 7 bases from V and 2 bases from J, with 12 bases between. CDR3 size: 12 residues. In DNA form, the CDR3 reads TGCAGCGCCACAGGATTCGCCTACGAGCAGTACTTC. As protein: CSATGFAYEQYF.

The chain couples TRBV30 to TRBJ2-3, with 11 bases that match TRBD2. V was pared by 2 bases and J by 2 bases, with 6 bases of the junction left unmatched. The CDR3 consists of 16 residues. In germline, CDR1 is GTSNPN, CDR2 SVGIG (reference sequence). The CDR3 DNA sequence: TGTGCCTGGAGTTTACTAGCGGGGGCTCTCACAGATACGCAGTATTTT. This gives the protein CAWSLLAGALTDTQYF.

The V gene is TRBV5-6, the J gene TRBJ1-5; D gene unclear. Germline V gene data show CDR1 as SGHDT and CDR2 as YYEEEE. The V end was cut by 0 bases, the J end by 0 bases, with 7 bases between. The CDR3 is 15 residues long. The CDR3 here is CASSLGQVSNQPQHF. The CDR3 bases are TGTGCCAGCAGCTTGGGTCAGGTTAGCAATCAGCCCCAGCATTTT.

The chain employs TRBV12-5 and TRBJ2-7; 7 nucleotides agree with TRBD2. The CDR3 is made up of 18 amino acids. The germline V gene encodes CDR1 LGHNT and CDR2 FRNRAP. V shed 0 bases, J shed 0 bases, and the junction held 11 bases outside the gene matches. CDR3 DNA: TGTGCTAGTGGTTTGGTGGTGTGGGGAGGGGAACTCTCCTACGAGCAGTACTTC. It encodes CASGLVVWGGELSYEQYF.

CDR3 sequence reads: CASRDRRLQQYF. CDR3 sequence (DNA): TGTGCCAGCAGAGACAGACGGCTGCAGCAGTACTTC. The genes are TRBV28 and TRBJ2-7; tentative D call: TRBD1 (5 bases). CDR3 length: 12 residues. V lost 6 bases and J 8 bases, leaving 14 bases between the germline ends. Germline V gives CDR1 MDHEN, CDR2 SYDVKM. Based on the CDR3 plus reference TRBV28 and TRBJ2-7, the full variable domain is DVKVTQSSRYLVKRTGEKVFLECVQDMDHENMFWYRQDPGLGLRLIYFSYDVKMKEKGDIPEGYSVSREKKERFSLILESASTNQTSMYLCASRDRRLQQYFGPGTRLTVT.

The rearrangement uses TRBV29-1 and TRBJ1-2; D gene uncertain. Between the trimmed V and J ends, which lost 3 bases and 8 bases, there was a span of 7 bases. The CDR3 is made up of 10 amino acids. In germline, CDR1 is SQVTM, CDR2 ANQGSEA. Here the CDR3 reads CSVEEGGYTF. CDR3 DNA sequence: TGCAGCGTTGAGGAGGGCGGCTACACCTTC.

The genes are TRBV2 and TRBJ2-7, with 10 bases identical to TRBD1. The V gene end was trimmed by 5 bases and the J gene end by 1 base; junction bases not matched to a gene: 2. Per the germline V gene, CDR1 is SNHLY and CDR2 is FYNNEI. The CDR3 consists of 14 residues. CDR3 coding DNA: TGTGCCAGCAGTCCGGACAGGGGGTCCTACGAGCAGTACTTC. Residues: CASSPDRGSYEQYF. The full variable domain, rest sourced from reference TRBV2 and TRBJ2-7, is EPEVTQTPSHQVTQMGQEVILRCVPISNHLYFYWYRQILGQKVEFLVSFYNNEISEKSEIFDDQFSVERPDGSNFTLKIRSTKLEDSAMYFCASSPDRGSYEQYFGPGTRLTVT.

V is TRBV7-6 and J is TRBJ1-2; D unclear. The length of the CDR3 is 17 residues. Trimming cost V 0 bases and J 6 bases, with 20 bases left between them. CDR1 and CDR2 from the germline V gene are SGHVS and FNYEAQ. CDR3 DNA: TGTGCCAGCAGCTTAGCGCTGGAGGGAGAGGATGGCAATGGCTACACCTTC. Its protein is CASSLALEGEDGNGYTF.

The chain joins TRBV19 to TRBJ1-1, with D maybe TRBD1 (5 bases). The V end was cut by 6 bases, the J end by 4 bases, with 15 bases between. The germline CDR1 and CDR2 sequences are LNHDA and SQIVND (reference sequence). The CDR3 sequence is 14 residues long. This chain's CDR3 is CASSPPGGTTEAFF. CDR3 in DNA: TGTGCCAGTAGCCCCCCCGGGGGTACCACTGAAGCTTTCTTT.

In DNA form, the CDR3 reads TGTGCCACCAGCAGAGACCAGCGGGAGACCCAGTACTTC. Protein sequence: CATSRDQRETQYF. The chain employs TRBV15 and TRBJ2-5, with D perhaps TRBD2 (5 bases). This CDR3 comprises 13 residues. Germline loops: CDR1 LNHNV, CDR2 YYDKDF (reference sequence). V dropped 0 bases and J dropped 5 bases, with 7 bases sitting between them.

This rearrangement joins TRBV27 to TRBJ2-5; weak D call: TRBD2 (5 bases). The CDR3 is 14 residues long. The V gene's germline CDR1 is MNHEY and CDR2 SMNVEV (reference sequence). The germline V and J ends were trimmed by 5 bases and 7 bases, with 17 bases remaining between them. CDR3 in amino acids: CASSDSSSFGTQYF. The DNA for the CDR3 is TGTGCCAGCAGTGACTCTTCTAGCTTCGGGACCCAGTACTTC.